Listed below are T cell receptor beta chains from one sample, sequenced in a study of T cells in Graves' hyperthyroidism and ophthalmopathy. TCRdb reprocessed the multiplex PCR reads via MiXCR and lists one record per CDR3 protein. The sample includes 640,000 or so distinct CDR3 sequences, 14% to 15% seen only once; the top ten take around 4.5%. Sequenced input: blood. All receptors derive from a woman in her thirties or forties with Graves' ophthalmopathy. The CDR3 runs from the conserved cysteine through the conserved F or W. Fields, in order: clone size, V gene, J gene, D gene, CDR3 DNA, CDR3 protein. A D gene is named only where the DNA matches it firmly. For some rows the clone size is stated as once, few or many, or as a class when expanded; others skip it.

abundance: many
v_gene: TRBV12-3/TRBV12-4
j_gene: TRBJ1-2
d_gene: TRBD1
CDR3nt: TGTGCCAGCAGTGAATCAGGGGGGAATAACTATGGCTACACCTTC
CDR3aa: CASSESGGNNYGYTF

abundance: many
v_gene: TRBV7-3
j_gene: TRBJ1-5
d_gene: -
CDR3nt: TGTGCCAGCAGCTTATTTGCCACCCCGGATCAGCCCCAGCATTTT
CDR3aa: CASSLFATPDQPQHF

abundance: many
v_gene: TRBV20-1
j_gene: TRBJ1-5
d_gene: -
CDR3nt: TGCAGTGCCATCACTGGGGCGGACGGCCAGGAGCCCCAGCATTTT
CDR3aa: CSAITGADGQEPQHF

abundance: many
v_gene: TRBV6-2/TRBV6-3
j_gene: TRBJ1-1
d_gene: -
CDR3nt: TGTGCCAGCGCAAACATACTAAGTAGTCCCATCGGGTACACTGAAGCTTTCTTT
CDR3aa: CASANILSSPIGYTEAFF

abundance: many
v_gene: TRBV29-1
j_gene: TRBJ2-7
d_gene: TRBD1
CDR3nt: TGCAGCGTCCAGGGACAGGGTCGAGTCGAGCAGTACTTC
CDR3aa: CSVQGQGRVEQYF

abundance: -
v_gene: TRBV28
j_gene: TRBJ2-7
d_gene: TRBD2
CDR3nt: TGTGCCAGCAGTCCCTGGCCTAGCGGGAGTCGGTACGAGCAGTACTTC
CDR3aa: CASSPWPSGSRYEQYF

abundance: few
v_gene: TRBV19
j_gene: TRBJ2-7
d_gene: TRBD1
CDR3nt: TGTGCCAGTAGTGCCCGGGACAGGGGGCTCGACGAGCAGTACTTC
CDR3aa: CASSARDRGLDEQYF

abundance: few
v_gene: TRBV5-4
j_gene: TRBJ2-2
d_gene: -
CDR3nt: TGTGCCAGCAGCTCCCCACTAGGAATGAACACCGGGGAGCTGTTTTTT
CDR3aa: CASSSPLGMNTGELFF

abundance: many
v_gene: TRBV10-2
j_gene: TRBJ1-1
d_gene: -
CDR3nt: TGCGCCAGCAGCGGGCCTGGGACAAGTTACACTGAAGCTTTCTTT
CDR3aa: CASSGPGTSYTEAFF

abundance: -
v_gene: TRBV6-2/TRBV6-3
j_gene: TRBJ2-7
d_gene: TRBD2
CDR3nt: TGTGGCAGCAGTTCCCAGCGGGGGACCTACGAGCAGTACTTC
CDR3aa: CGSSSQRGTYEQYF

abundance: many
v_gene: TRBV6-5
j_gene: TRBJ2-5
d_gene: TRBD2
CDR3nt: TGTGCCAGCAGTTATAGGACTAGCGAGACCCAGTACTTC
CDR3aa: CASSYRTSETQYF

abundance: -
v_gene: TRBV20-1
j_gene: TRBJ2-7
d_gene: TRBD2
CDR3nt: TGCAGTGCTAATGGGGGAGGGCCGGACGAGCAGTACTTC
CDR3aa: CSANGGGPDEQYF

abundance: many
v_gene: TRBV7-8
j_gene: TRBJ2-7
d_gene: TRBD2
CDR3nt: TGTGCCAGCAGCTGGGGACTAGCGGGATCCTCGCGTTTCGAGCAGTACTTC
CDR3aa: CASSWGLAGSSRFEQYF

abundance: -
v_gene: TRBV7-9
j_gene: TRBJ2-2
d_gene: -
CDR3nt: TGTGCCAGCAGCCTCCGGGACGGGGAGCTGTTTTTT
CDR3aa: CASSLRDGELFF

abundance: many
v_gene: TRBV12-3/TRBV12-4
j_gene: TRBJ1-3
d_gene: TRBD1
CDR3nt: TGTGCCAGCAGTCTTGACAGGGACGCAAACACCATATATTTT
CDR3aa: CASSLDRDANTIYF

abundance: few
v_gene: TRBV27
j_gene: TRBJ1-6
d_gene: -
CDR3nt: TGTGCCAGCAGTCATACCCAGAGCTCCTATAATTCACCCCTCCACTTT
CDR3aa: CASSHTQSSYNSPLHF

abundance: many
v_gene: TRBV20-1
j_gene: TRBJ1-5
d_gene: -
CDR3nt: TGCAGTGCTAGAGATTGGTCAGGCTATAGCAATCAGCCCCAGCATTTT
CDR3aa: CSARDWSGYSNQPQHF

abundance: -
v_gene: TRBV6-5
j_gene: TRBJ2-5
d_gene: -
CDR3nt: TGTGCCAGCAGTTACAGCCACGTCCAAGAGACCCAGTACTTC
CDR3aa: CASSYSHVQETQYF

abundance: -
v_gene: TRBV12-3/TRBV12-4
j_gene: TRBJ1-2
d_gene: -
CDR3nt: TGTGCCAGCAGTGGGAACTGGGGGAACTATGGCTACACCTTC
CDR3aa: CASSGNWGNYGYTF

abundance: few
v_gene: TRBV9
j_gene: TRBJ2-3
d_gene: TRBD2
CDR3nt: TGTGCCAGAGCGGGAGGGCCTGAATGGAATACGCAGTATTTT
CDR3aa: CARAGGPEWNTQYF

abundance: many
v_gene: TRBV6-4
j_gene: TRBJ2-7
d_gene: -
CDR3nt: TGTGCCAGCAGTGGGGAACCGGGACGCCCCTTCTACGAGCAGTACTTC
CDR3aa: CASSGEPGRPFYEQYF

abundance: many
v_gene: TRBV28
j_gene: TRBJ1-2
d_gene: -
CDR3nt: TGTGCCAGCAGTTTCGACAACTCCTATGGCTACACCTTC
CDR3aa: CASSFDNSYGYTF

abundance: -
v_gene: TRBV12-3/TRBV12-4
j_gene: TRBJ1-5
d_gene: -
CDR3nt: TGTGCCAGCAGATCGGGGGGCAGCCAGCCCCAGCATTTT
CDR3aa: CASRSGGSQPQHF

abundance: many
v_gene: TRBV12-3/TRBV12-4
j_gene: TRBJ2-5
d_gene: -
CDR3nt: TGTGCCAGCAGTTTGAAGGTGGAAGAGACCCAGTACTTC
CDR3aa: CASSLKVEETQYF

abundance: many
v_gene: TRBV15
j_gene: TRBJ1-2
d_gene: -
CDR3nt: TGTGCCACCAGCAGATCTTACGCCTCCTATGGCTACACCTTC
CDR3aa: CATSRSYASYGYTF

abundance: many
v_gene: TRBV12-3/TRBV12-4
j_gene: TRBJ1-5
d_gene: -
CDR3nt: TGTGCCAGCACTTGGGGCGGGACACCCAATCAGCCCCAGCATTTT
CDR3aa: CASTWGGTPNQPQHF

abundance: many
v_gene: TRBV2
j_gene: TRBJ2-7
d_gene: TRBD2
CDR3nt: TGTGCCAGCAAGAAGGGGACTACCCTGTACGAGCAGTACTTC
CDR3aa: CASKKGTTLYEQYF

abundance: many
v_gene: TRBV5-1
j_gene: TRBJ2-7
d_gene: TRBD2
CDR3nt: TGCGCCAGCAGCTTGGTAACCAGCGGGATAGACGAGCAGTACTTC
CDR3aa: CASSLVTSGIDEQYF

abundance: once
v_gene: TRBV4-1
j_gene: TRBJ2-4
d_gene: TRBD1
CDR3nt: TGCGCCAGCAGCCAAGCCGACAGGGGTTCGGACATTCAGTACTTC
CDR3aa: CASSQADRGSDIQYF

abundance: many
v_gene: TRBV28
j_gene: TRBJ1-5
d_gene: -
CDR3nt: TGTGCCAGCACTCTTCCATTGACAGTTAATAGCAATCAGCCCCAGCATTTT
CDR3aa: CASTLPLTVNSNQPQHF

abundance: once
v_gene: TRBV6-1
j_gene: TRBJ2-7
d_gene: -
CDR3nt: TGTGCCAGCAGAGTTGAGGAGAGCTACGAGCAGTACTTC
CDR3aa: CASRVEESYEQYF

abundance: many
v_gene: TRBV28
j_gene: TRBJ1-2
d_gene: -
CDR3nt: TGTGCCAGCAGTTTTGGCCGGGTTGGATATGGCTACACCTTC
CDR3aa: CASSFGRVGYGYTF

abundance: many
v_gene: TRBV6-1
j_gene: TRBJ2-7
d_gene: -
CDR3nt: TGTGCCAGCAGTGAATGGTGGGACAAAGCCTACGAGCAGTACTTC
CDR3aa: CASSEWWDKAYEQYF

abundance: many
v_gene: TRBV6-2/TRBV6-3
j_gene: TRBJ2-7
d_gene: -
CDR3nt: TGTGCCAGCAGTCCCTGGGGCGGATACGAGCAGTACTTC
CDR3aa: CASSPWGGYEQYF